The 23 T cell receptor beta chains given below trace back to one sample, sequenced in a study of vaccination effects on CD4 cells after COVID-19. Having been cultured for under twelve days, the cells underwent CD4+ T cell isolation. Method: immunoSEQ multiplex PCR; TCRdb's copy keeps in-frame clones and lacks some. The repertoire has more than 35,000 clones, roughly 80% of them found once; the top ten carry just under 3%. Antigen specificity for these receptors is unknown. Specimen: CD4+ T cells from PBMCs cultured without peptide, collected before COVID-19 vaccination. The source of these receptors is a human donor who received a COVID-19 vaccine.

The genes are TRBV2 and TRBJ2-5; 8 bases fit TRBD2. The V segment lost 6 bases and the J segment 1 base; nucleotides outside the gene matches: 7. From germline, CDR1 is SNHLY and CDR2 FYNNEI. CDR3 length: 15 residues. CDR3 loop: CASRRPSGPQETQYF. The DNA of the CDR3 is TGTGCCAGCAGGCGACCTAGCGGGCCCCAAGAGACCCAGTACTTC.

This clone was seen more than once but under ten times. CDR3 bases: TGTGCCAGTAGGGAGGGGACTAACTATGGCTACACCTTC. It translates to CASREGTNYGYTF. V gene TRBV19 combines with J gene TRBJ1-2; D is perhaps TRBD1 (5 bases). CDR3 size: 13 residues. From germline, CDR1 is LNHDA and CDR2 SQIVND (reference sequence). The ends were cut back, 6 bases at V and 0 bases at J, with 8 bases in the middle.

In DNA form, the CDR3 reads TGTGCCAGCTCTCCCACAGGGGGCGGGGAGCTGTTTTTT. Residues: CASSPTGGGELFF. This chain links TRBV2 with TRBJ2-2; TRBD1 matches 8 bases. This CDR3 is built from 13 residues. From germline, CDR1 is SNHLY and CDR2 FYNNEI. The junction had 6 bases not matched to a gene; V was cut back by 8 bases and J by 7 bases.

The chain employs TRBV14 and TRBJ2-6, with TRBD2 matching over 7 bases. The V segment lost 6 bases and the J segment 0 bases; nucleotides outside the gene matches: 2. The CDR3 loop spans 15 amino acids. Germline CDR1 reads SGHDN; CDR2 reads FVKESK. The CDR3 protein is CASRGGLSGANVLTF. In DNA, the CDR3 is TGTGCCAGCAGGGGAGGGCTCTCTGGGGCCAACGTCCTGACTTTC.

V is TRBV4-1 and J is TRBJ1-5; a possible D gene is TRBD1 (6 bases). V lost 1 base, J lost 0 bases, and 13 bases lay in between. CDR3 size: 17 residues. CDR1 is MGHRA and CDR2 is YSYEKL in the germline V gene. The CDR3 DNA reads as TGCGCCAGCAGCCAAGTAACAGGGCCGTATAGCAATCAGCCCCAGCATTTT. Amino acid sequence: CASSQVTGPYSNQPQHF.

V gene TRBV4-3 combines with J gene TRBJ1-4; D is undetermined. The germline gives CDR1 LGHNA, CDR2 YSLEER. The CDR3 sequence is 16 residues long. Deletions cut 3 bases from V and 0 bases from J, with 11 bases between. DNA of the CDR3: TGCGCCAGCAGCCAGCCTGGCGTTGCAACTAATGAAAAACTGTTTTTT. It codes for CASSQPGVATNEKLFF.

The CDR3 bases are TGTGCCAGCAGTCCTCAGGGGGCACCCTACAATGAGCAGTTCTTC. It codes for CASSPQGAPYNEQFF. The rearrangement joins TRBV6-4 to TRBJ2-1; 8 bases fit TRBD1. CDR3 length: 15 amino acids. V lost 5 bases and J lost 2; bases outside the gene matches: 5. Germline loops: CDR1 MRHNA, CDR2 SNTAGT.

The rearrangement links TRBV2 to TRBJ1-3; D gene ambiguous. Between the trimmed V and J ends, which lost 7 bases and 0 bases, there was a span of 10 bases. From germline, CDR1 is SNHLY and CDR2 FYNNEI. The CDR3 contains 14 residues. The CDR3 spells CASTSSSSGNTIYF. DNA of the CDR3: TGTGCCAGCACCTCAAGTTCCTCTGGAAACACCATATATTTT.

The chain couples TRBV5-1 to TRBJ1-4; 7 nucleotides match TRBD1. With 4 bases clipped from V and 0 bases from J, the junction kept 9 bases outside the gene matches. The CDR3 consists of 17 residues. Germline CDR1 and CDR2: SGHRS and YFSETQ. CDR3 sequence reads: CASSGGTDDATNEKLFF. The CDR3 coding sequence is TGCGCCAGCAGCGGGGGGACAGACGATGCAACTAATGAAAAACTGTTTTTT.

The V call is TRBV4-3, the J call TRBJ2-2; 11 bases match TRBD2. Germline V lookup: CDR1 LGHNA, CDR2 YSLEER. The CDR3 runs to 14 residues. With V trimmed by 6 bases and J by 6 bases, 3 bases remained unmatched. The CDR3 spells CASRRSGGAGELFF. CDR3 coding DNA: TGCGCCAGCAGGCGTAGCGGGGGGGCCGGGGAGCTGTTTTTT.

As DNA, the CDR3 is TGTGCCAGCAGCTCTAGACAGGGCCTCGAGCAGTACGTC. It specifies CASSSRQGLEQYV. This chain joins TRBV11-2 and TRBJ2-7; 7 bases are shared with TRBD1. The V segment lost 4 bases and the J segment 6 bases; nucleotides outside the gene matches: 6. From germline, CDR1 is SGHAT and CDR2 FQNNGV. CDR3 length: 13 residues.

The V and J genes are TRBV9 and TRBJ1-1; D is uncertain. The CDR3 covers 14 residues. Trimming took off 4 bases at V and 5 bases at J, with 15 bases between the two ends. Germline V lookup: CDR1 SGDLS, CDR2 YYNGEE. CDR3 nucleotide sequence: TGTGCCAGCAGCCCACCAAATCGTGATACTGAAGCTTTCTTT. Encoded protein: CASSPPNRDTEAFF.

CDR3 region: CASSLGGVRGQDEQFF. CDR3 sequence (DNA): TGTGCCAGCAGCTTAGGAGGGGTCAGGGGGCAGGATGAGCAGTTCTTC. V is TRBV7-7 and J is TRBJ2-1, with TRBD1 matching over 8 bases. J gave up 8 bases and V 1 base, and 10 bases lay outside the gene matches. In germline, CDR1 is SSHAT, CDR2 FNYEAQ (reference sequence). This CDR3 has 16 amino acids.

This clone was observed a single time. The chain joins TRBV18 to TRBJ2-1; 7 bases match TRBD2. The germline V gene has CDR1 KGHSH and CDR2 LQKENI. The CDR3 is 17 residues long. V lost 3 bases to trimming and J lost 4 bases; unmatched junction nucleotides: 12. The CDR3 DNA sequence: TGTGCCAGCTCACCTCTTCCGCCCCAGCGGGGATACAATGAGCAGTTCTTC. Translated: CASSPLPPQRGYNEQFF. The full variable domain, in which reference TRBV18 and TRBJ2-1 provide the parts outside the CDR3, is NAGVMQNPRHLVRRRGQEARLRCSPMKGHSHVYWYRQLPEEGLKFMVYLQKENIIDESGMPKERFSAEFPKEGPSILRIQQVVRGDSAAYFCASSPLPPQRGYNEQFFGPGTRLTVL.

V usage is TRBV6-5 and J usage is TRBJ1-1; D is perhaps TRBD1 (6 bases). Per germline, CDR1 MNHEY and CDR2 SVGAGI. Trimming took off 0 bases at V and 4 bases at J, with 15 bases between the two ends. The CDR3 covers 16 residues. The CDR3 region has the DNA TGTGCCAGCAGTTACTCGATTTGGGGGCAAAGCACTGAAGCTTTCTTT. Its protein is CASSYSIWGQSTEAFF.

This chain joins TRBV2 and TRBJ2-7; the D call may be TRBD1 or TRBD2 (5 bases each). The CDR3 is made up of 12 amino acids. Germline V gives CDR1 SNHLY, CDR2 FYNNEI. The V end lost 6 bases, the J end lost 5 bases, and 11 bases lay between the germline ends. The chain's CDR3 is CASRVLGDEQYV. DNA of the CDR3: TGTGCCAGCAGAGTATTGGGGGACGAGCAGTACGTC.

The genes are TRBV20-1 and TRBJ1-3, with D possibly TRBD1 on 6 matching bases. This CDR3 contains 14 residues. CDR1 DFQATT and CDR2 SNEGSKA come from the germline V gene (reference sequence). The germline V and J ends were trimmed by 3 bases and 2 bases, with 11 bases remaining between them. The CDR3 reads CSASPTGAGNTIYF. As DNA, the CDR3 is TGCAGTGCTAGTCCGACAGGCGCTGGAAACACCATATATTTT.

The rearrangement joins TRBV7-3 to TRBJ2-2; D might be TRBD1 (6 bases). The CDR3 runs 15 residues. The V end lost 4 bases, the J end lost 3 bases, and 12 bases lay between the germline ends. Germline CDR1 and CDR2: SGHTA and FQGTGA. The DNA of the CDR3 is TGTGCCAGCAGCTCTCAGGGGCGCGACACCGGGGAGCTGTTTTTT. Protein: CASSSQGRDTGELFF.

This clone has a handful of counts. The chain couples TRBV5-1 to TRBJ1-1; TRBD1 might be the D (5 bases). The CDR3 is 15 amino acids. Germline V CDR1 and CDR2: SGHRS, YFSETQ. Trimming left V 0 bases short and J 1 base short, with 10 bases between. For the CDR3, the DNA is TGCGCCAGCAGCTTGGGCCCCACAGGGAACACTGAAGCTTTCTTT. This codes for CASSLGPTGNTEAFF.

This clone is a singleton in its sample. The rearrangement uses TRBV7-2 and TRBJ1-1; 7 nucleotides align to TRBD1. The CDR3 extends over 15 amino acids. Germline assignment: CDR1 SGHTA and CDR2 FQGNSA. The trim removed 2 bases at V and 3 bases at J, leaving 6 bases unmatched. The chain's CDR3 is CASSLHGRGDTEAFF. The CDR3 nucleotides are TGTGCCAGCAGCTTACACGGCAGGGGGGACACTGAAGCTTTCTTT.

The chain employs TRBV12-5 and TRBJ2-3; D unclear. V lost 8 bases, J lost 2 bases, and 11 bases lay in between. There are 13 residues in the CDR3. The V gene's germline CDR1 is LGHNT and CDR2 FRNRAP. The CDR3 bases are TGTGCTAGTCGACGGAAACCCACAGATACGCAGTATTTT. Translation gives CASRRKPTDTQYF.

This rearrangement joins TRBV5-4 to TRBJ2-5; D is uncertain. CDR3 size: 15 residues. Trimming took off 0 bases at V and 2 bases at J, with 11 bases between the two ends. Germline-derived CDR1 and CDR2 are SGHNT and YYREEE (reference sequence). CDR3 residues: CASSLASLTQETQYF. The CDR3 nucleotides read TGTGCCAGCAGCTTGGCCAGTCTCACTCAAGAGACCCAGTACTTC.

CDR3 DNA sequence: TGTGCCAGTAGTCTCACTGGGACGGCGAACTATGGCTACACCTTC. Its protein product is CASSLTGTANYGYTF. V is TRBV19 and J is TRBJ1-2, with D maybe TRBD1 (5 bases). The CDR3 has 15 residues. The V end was cut by 5 bases, the J end by 2 bases, with 15 bases between. Germline loops: CDR1 LNHDA, CDR2 SQIVND (reference sequence).